Sequencing of this T cell receptor (beta chain) was carried out in a study of T cell responses to AZD1222 COVID-19 vaccine. Overall study results and limits: Donors in the cohort were predominantly white British and more often female, and clonal diversity was possibly underestimated.

With respect to this clone: Antigen: not known.

TCRdb's table, derived via immunoSEQ multiplex PCR, lists solely in-frame clones and lacks some. The repertoire holds roughly 130,000 clones, with about 86% as singletons. The V gene's germline CDR1 is LNHDA and CDR2 SQIVND (reference sequence). CDR3 length: 19 amino acids. The germline V and J ends were trimmed by 0 bases and 2 bases, with 20 bases remaining between them. The origin of this receptor is an adult in good health. Sequences were derived from peripheral blood, sampled on day 0 of AZD1222 vaccination. This sequence joins TRBV19 and TRBJ2-4; D gene unclear. CDR3 in DNA: TGTGCCAGTAGTATAGAGTTTGCGGTGGGTGCGGCGACCAAAAACATTCAGTACTTC. Protein: CASSIEFAVGAATKNIQYF.